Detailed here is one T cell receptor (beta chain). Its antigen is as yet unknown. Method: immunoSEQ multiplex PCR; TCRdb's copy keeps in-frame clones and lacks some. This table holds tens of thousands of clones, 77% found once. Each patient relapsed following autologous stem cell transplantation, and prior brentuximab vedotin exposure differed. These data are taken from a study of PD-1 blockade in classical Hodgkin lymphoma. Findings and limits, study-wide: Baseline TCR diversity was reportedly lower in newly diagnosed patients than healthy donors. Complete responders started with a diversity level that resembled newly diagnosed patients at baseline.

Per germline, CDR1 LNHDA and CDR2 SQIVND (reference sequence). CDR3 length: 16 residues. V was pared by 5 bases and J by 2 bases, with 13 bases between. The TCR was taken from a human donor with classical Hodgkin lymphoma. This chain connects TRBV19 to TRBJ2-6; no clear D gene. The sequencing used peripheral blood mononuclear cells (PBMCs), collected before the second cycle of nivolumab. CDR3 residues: CASSRSGGAGANVLTF. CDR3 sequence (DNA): TGTGCCAGTAGTCGATCAGGCGGAGCTGGGGCCAACGTCCTGACTTTC.